This T cell receptor beta chain derives from a study of T cell repertoires in cytomegalovirus infection. Background on the study: Used in the study were CMV epitopes, some recently identified and HLA-C-restricted, others well-studied and HLA-B-restricted. TCR beta signatures that were public indicated CMV infection and matching HLA type. Broader study findings: HLA-C-restricted CMV clonotypes gave the most frequent clonotype in two of eight donors.

In TCRdb, the reads were re-called with MiXCR into one record per CDR3 protein. Found here are about a million distinct CDR3 sequences, more than 25% of them singletons; the top ten hold about 14%. This clonotype was picked up many times. Its target is not known. The CDR3 covers 17 residues. Germline V gives CDR1 SEHNR, CDR2 FQNEAQ (reference sequence). Trimming at V came to 3 bases and at J to 0 bases, leaving 11 bases not matched to a gene. Source: cultured CD8+ T cells from PBMCs, taken from culture after CMV antigen stimulation. This receptor was identified in a human donor in good health (CMV status not recorded). Some clones in this sample may be carry-over from other donors' samples. The chain recombines TRBV7-9 with TRBJ2-7, with 7 bases aligning to TRBD1. This CDR3 is CASSLVAGTAYSYEQYF. The DNA of the CDR3 is TGTGCCAGCAGCTTGGTAGCCGGGACAGCGTACTCCTACGAGCAGTACTTC.